The present entry profiles one T cell receptor beta chain with its context. Its target is unknown. The data stem from a study of graft-versus-host responses after intestinal transplantation. Study observations and caveats: Patients with graft-donor T cell macrochimerism had high graft-versus-host to host-versus-graft clonal ratios in allografts. Among circulating GvH clones, peak levels were associated with early post-transplant declines in HvG clones. Ileal or blood samples showed some GvH clones first, and such clones were also found in recipient marrow.

This table comes from immunoSEQ multiplex PCR, and its TCRdb copy is limited to in-frame clones, with some not included. The sample holds about 100,000 clones, about 88% seen once. Germline V gene data show CDR1 as SEHNR and CDR2 as FQNEAQ (reference sequence). Trimming took 1 base from V and 4 from J, leaving 16 bases between them. There are 17 residues in the CDR3. This receptor was obtained from a human donor who received an intestinal transplant. The chain is built from TRBV7-9 and TRBJ1-4; tentative D call: TRBD1 (5 bases). Sequenced here: unstimulated CD4+ T cells sorted from spleen or lymph node cells, sampled before intestinal transplant. The CDR3, as DNA: TGTGCCAGCAGCTTAGGGCTTCGGAGGGACCTTAATGAAAAACTGTTTTTT. It is translated as CASSLGLRRDLNEKLFF.